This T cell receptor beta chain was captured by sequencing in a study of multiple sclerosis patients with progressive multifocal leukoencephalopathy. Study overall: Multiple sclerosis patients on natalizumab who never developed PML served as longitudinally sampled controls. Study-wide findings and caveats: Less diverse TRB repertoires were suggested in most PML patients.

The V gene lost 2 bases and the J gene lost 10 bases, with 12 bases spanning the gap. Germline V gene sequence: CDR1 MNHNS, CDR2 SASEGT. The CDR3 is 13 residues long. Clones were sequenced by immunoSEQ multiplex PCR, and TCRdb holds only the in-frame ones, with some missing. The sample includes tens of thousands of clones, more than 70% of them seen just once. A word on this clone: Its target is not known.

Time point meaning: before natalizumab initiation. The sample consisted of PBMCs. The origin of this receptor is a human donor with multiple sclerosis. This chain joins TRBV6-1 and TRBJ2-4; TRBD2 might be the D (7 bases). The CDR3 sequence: CASSETGRGIQYF. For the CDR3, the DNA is TGTGCCAGCAGTGAAACAGGGAGGGGGATTCAGTACTTC.